These 7 T cell receptor beta chains were sequenced from one sample in a study of a mutant IDH1 vaccine in newly diagnosed glioma. Clones were sequenced by immunoSEQ multiplex PCR, and TCRdb holds only the in-frame ones, with some missing. Here the sample spans tens of thousands of clones, around 80% being singletons. Specified time point: week 5, during vaccination. A 20-mer mutant IDH1 peptide at 300 ug was injected subcutaneously with topical imiquimod. The antigens for these receptors are not known. The sample in question was PBMCs, obtained from a glioma patient whose treatment included an IDH1 peptide vaccine. The source is a woman in her thirties or forties with glioma.

This clone occurred once. This chain connects TRBV10-2 to TRBJ1-1; no clear D gene. The V gene's germline CDR1 is WSHSY and CDR2 SAAADI. The V and J ends lost 0 bases and 3 bases respectively, with 11 bases between them. This CDR3 spans 15 amino acids. Here the CDR3 reads CASSESTGDYTEAFF. For the CDR3, the DNA is TGCGCCAGCAGTGAGTCGACTGGTGACTACACTGAAGCTTTCTTT.

V usage is TRBV9 and J usage is TRBJ2-3; perhaps TRBD1 as D (6 bases). This CDR3 comprises 16 residues. Germline V gives CDR1 SGDLS, CDR2 YYNGEE. V dropped 0 bases and J dropped 0 bases, with 11 bases sitting between them. CDR3 nucleotides: TGTGCCAGCAGCGTAGAGGCAGGGGTTAGCACAGATACGCAGTATTTT. Translating it yields CASSVEAGVSTDTQYF.

The chain links TRBV5-4 to TRBJ2-3, with D possibly being TRBD1 or TRBD2 (6 bases each). The germline gives CDR1 SGHNT, CDR2 YYREEE (reference sequence). V was trimmed by 1 base and J by 6 bases, leaving 12 bases between them. This CDR3 spans 14 amino acids. CDR3 in DNA: TGTGCCAGCAGCTTGTTAGGGGGGCGCGATACGCAGTATTTT. It encodes CASSLLGGRDTQYF.

The V and J genes are TRBV7-9 and TRBJ1-5; 7 nucleotides align to TRBD1. The germline gives CDR1 SEHNR, CDR2 FQNEAQ (reference sequence). V was pared by 6 bases and J by 4 bases, with 9 bases of the junction left unmatched. The CDR3 has 15 residues. The CDR3 DNA is TGTGCCAGCAGTTCAGCCCCAGGGGGTAATCAGCCCCAGCATTTT. Translation: CASSSAPGGNQPQHF.

The V call is TRBV7-9, the J call TRBJ1-6; D gene unclear. This CDR3 is 12 amino acids long. V lost 0 bases and J lost 10, with 4 bases in between. Germline V gene data show CDR1 as SEHNR and CDR2 as FQNEAQ (reference sequence). CDR3 in DNA: TGTGCCAGCAGCTTAGCCCTCTCACCCCTCCACTTT. Protein sequence: CASSLALSPLHF. The full variable domain, in which reference TRBV7-9 and TRBJ1-6 provide the parts outside the CDR3, is DTGVSQNPRHKITKRGQNVTFRCDPISEHNRLYWYRQTLGQGPEFLTYFQNEAQLEKSRLLSDRFSAERPKGSFSTLEIQRTEQGDSAMYLCASSLALSPLHFGNGTRLTVT.

The rearrangement joins TRBV30 to TRBJ2-2; D gene uncertain. The germline CDR1 and CDR2 sequences are GTSNPN and SVGIG (reference sequence). There are 10 residues in the CDR3. V shed 5 bases and J shed 7 bases, with 5 bases lying between them. The CDR3 is CAWSYGELFF. Written as DNA, the CDR3 is TGTGCCTGGTCGTACGGGGAGCTGTTTTTT.

This rearrangement joins TRBV5-1 to TRBJ2-3; D is possibly TRBD1 or TRBD2 (5 bases each). V was clipped by 1 base and J by 2 bases, with 20 bases between them. This CDR3 is built from 18 residues. CDR1 SGHRS and CDR2 YFSETQ come from the germline V gene. This CDR3 reads CASSLRGGSGRITDTQYF. DNA of the CDR3: TGCGCCAGCAGCTTGAGGGGTGGGTCAGGGAGAATCACAGATACGCAGTATTTT.